This T cell receptor beta chain comes out of a study of blood T cells in healthy people across ages. This clonotype was picked up many times. What it binds is not known. This CDR3 has 15 amino acids. The germline V gene has CDR1 SGHRS and CDR2 YFSETQ. Trimming left V 0 bases short and J 3 bases short, with 13 bases between. A second PCR, run for about 6 to 11 cycles, used a sample-barcoded 5' primer plus a J-beta primer mix. TCRdb reanalysed the 5' RACE reads using MiXCR and keeps one entry per CDR3 protein. Counted here are 1.5 million to 2 million distinct CDR3 sequences, approximately 40% occurring once; the ten biggest clones make up around 23%. Points from the study as a whole: Higher diversity, along with more naive CD4+ cells, distinguished long-lived donors from aged donors. It was not known whether donors were CMV positive (a possible confounder of expanded clonotype changes). Correlation between TCR beta diversity and naive T cell percentage was strong.

The V gene is TRBV5-1, the J gene TRBJ2-7, with D perhaps matching TRBD1 or TRBD2 (5 bases each). The TCR originated in a human donor in good health. The sample consisted of blood. The CDR3 loop reads CASSLGSGTSYEQYF. As DNA, the CDR3 is TGCGCCAGCAGCTTGGGTTCAGGGACCAGCTACGAGCAGTACTTC.